The rows below give T cell receptor beta chains drawn from one sample of a study of shared clonotypes between healthy human individuals. Sequencing was performed with immunoSEQ multiplex PCR; in TCRdb, only in-frame clones are kept and a portion is missing. This table has about a million clones, around four fifths appearing once. The sample comprised memory CD4+ T cells sorted from blood. These receptors all come from a man aged 18 to 30 in good health. Each CDR3 is given with its conserved first and last residue. D genes are given only for firm matches. Some rows have no size entry. The others give once, few or many, or a class for an expanded clone.

J	D	V	size	CDR3	DNA
TRBJ1-1	.	TRBV2	.	CASILRGQNTEAFF	TGTGCCAGCATCCTCAGGGGCCAGAACACTGAAGCTTTCTTT
TRBJ1-2	TRBD1	TRBV19	.	CASSNQGQGYGYTF	TGTGCCAGTAGTAACCAGGGACAGGGTTACGGCTACACCTTC
TRBJ2-7	.	TRBV2	.	CASTGDVGYEQYF	TGTGCCAGCACGGGGGACGTTGGCTACGAGCAGTACTTC
TRBJ2-5	.	TRBV5-1	once	CASSLEGRGQETQYF	TGCGCCAGCAGCTTGGAGGGGAGGGGGCAAGAGACCCAGTACTTC
TRBJ2-2	.	TRBV18	.	CASSPRRGVDTGELFF	TGTGCCAGCTCACCGAGGAGGGGAGTGGACACCGGGGAGCTGTTTTTT
TRBJ2-3	.	TRBV5-4	.	CASSRDQAGTDTQYF	TGTGCCAGCAGTCGTGACCAAGCCGGCACAGATACGCAGTATTTT
TRBJ1-2	.	TRBV5-1	once	CASSPQISIRGNGYTF	TGCGCCAGCAGCCCACAGATTTCCATCCGGGGCAATGGCTACACCTTC
TRBJ1-2	.	TRBV6-1	.	CASRYQAGSYGYTF	TGTGCCAGCAGATATCAGGCGGGGTCCTATGGCTACACCTTC
TRBJ2-5	.	TRBV27	.	CASKRVWESEETQYF	TGTGCCAGCAAGAGGGTTTGGGAGAGTGAAGAGACCCAGTACTTC
TRBJ2-7	TRBD1	TRBV6-1	.	CASSESGTGGSSYEQYF	TGTGCCAGCAGTGAGTCCGGGACAGGGGGTAGCTCCTACGAGCAGTACTTC
TRBJ2-7	TRBD1	TRBV7-3	.	CASSPRGQTEQYF	TGTGCCAGCAGCCCCAGGGGGCAGACGGAGCAGTACTTC
TRBJ2-5	.	TRBV11-3	.	CASSRQGYQETQYF	TGTGCCAGCAGCCGTCAGGGCTACCAAGAGACCCAGTACTTC
TRBJ1-4	.	TRBV15	.	CATSRDWVAGTNEKLFF	TGTGCCACCAGCAGAGATTGGGTAGCAGGAACTAATGAAAAACTGTTTTTT
TRBJ2-6	.	TRBV4-3	.	CASSLHRATGANVLTF	TGCGCCAGCAGCCTACACAGGGCAACTGGGGCCAACGTCCTGACTTTC
TRBJ2-5	TRBD2	TRBV5-1	few	CASSIGGTSGGQETQYF	TGCGCCAGCAGCATTGGCGGGACTAGCGGGGGGCAAGAGACCCAGTACTTC
TRBJ2-1	.	TRBV5-6	.	CASSLVRGYNEQFF	TGTGCCAGCAGCTTGGTTAGGGGGTACAATGAGCAGTTCTTC
TRBJ2-7	TRBD2	TRBV18	.	CASSPGDKAGGEQYF	TGTGCCAGCTCACCCGGGGACAAGGCGGGGGGCGAGCAGTACTTC
TRBJ1-3	TRBD1	TRBV2	.	CASSLLPEGARNTIYF	TGTGCCAGCAGTTTACTTCCCGAGGGGGCTAGAAACACCATATATTTT
TRBJ2-2	TRBD1	TRBV19	few	CASSTFPGQHRELFF	TGTGCCAGTAGTACCTTCCCGGGACAGCACCGGGAGCTGTTTTTT
TRBJ1-2	TRBD1	TRBV10-3	.	CAISPRTGDGYTF	TGTGCCATCAGCCCTAGGACAGGGGATGGCTACACCTTC